The 17 T cell receptor beta chains below were found in one sample sequenced in a study of T cell changes during pregnancy in multiple sclerosis (dated by TCRdb to between 2018 and 2021). The protocol used for the library was the immunoSEQ multiplex PCR assay. The table comes from immuneACCESS by way of TCRdb, which keeps in-frame sequences with V and J called. Part of the clones is missing from these tables; in studies checked, under half for an unresolved V gene and the rest for unknown reasons. The sample records 55,000 to 80,000 clones, about 94% of which are singletons. 2.5% to 4% of the sample is taken by the ten largest. The starting material was CD8+ T cells from peripheral blood mononuclear cells, obtained in the second trimester of pregnancy. These receptors were taken from a female donor with multiple sclerosis, enrolled in a pregnancy study.

The rearrangement links TRBV10-3 to TRBJ1-1, with D perhaps TRBD1 (5 bases). V lost 3 bases to trimming and J lost 10 bases, with 12 bases between them. The CDR3 has 12 amino acids. Germline CDR1 reads ENHRY; CDR2 reads SYGVKD. CDR3 in amino acids: CAISDQGSLAFF. Written as DNA, the CDR3 is TGTGCCATCAGTGACCAGGGCTCTTTAGCTTTCTTT.

The V gene is TRBV25-1, the J gene TRBJ1-1; 9 nucleotides align to TRBD1. Losses at the gene ends were 5 bases for V and 5 bases for J; bases not matched to a gene: 3. In germline, CDR1 is MGHDK, CDR2 SYGVNS. This CDR3 region has 13 residues. CDR3 nucleotides: TGTGCCAGCAGTTTGGACAGGGGAACTGAAGCTTTCTTT. Amino acid sequence: CASSLDRGTEAFF.

V gene TRBV7-9 combines with J gene TRBJ2-1; perhaps TRBD1 as D (5 bases). This CDR3 region has 15 residues. V was pared by 1 base and J by 8 bases, with 15 bases between. Germline CDR1 SEHNR, CDR2 FQNEAQ (reference sequence). CDR3 sequence (DNA): TGTGCCAGCAGCTTAGTCTTGGGGCAGTATGATGAGCAGTTCTTC. It specifies CASSLVLGQYDEQFF. Drawing the rest from reference TRBV7-9 and TRBJ2-1, the complete variable domain is DTGVSQNPRHKITKRGQNVTFRCDPISEHNRLYWYRQTLGQGPEFLTYFQNEAQLEKSRLLSDRFSAERPKGSFSTLEIQRTEQGDSAMYLCASSLVLGQYDEQFFGPGTRLTVL.

The genes are TRBV5-1 and TRBJ2-1; the match to TRBD2 covers 13 bases. With 2 bases clipped from V and 4 bases from J, the junction kept 12 bases outside the gene matches. The CDR3 consists of 19 residues. CDR1 and CDR2 from the germline V gene are SGHRS and YFSETQ. The CDR3 DNA is TGCGCCAGCAGCTTTGGACTAGCGGGAGACCTAAATATTTACAATGAGCAGTTCTTC. Translating it yields CASSFGLAGDLNIYNEQFF.

The V and J genes are TRBV19 and TRBJ1-2; 10 nucleotides agree with TRBD1. V trimming: 5 bases; J trimming: 3 bases; junction bases outside the gene matches: 3. CDR3 length: 14 amino acids. CDR1 and CDR2 from the germline V gene are LNHDA and SQIVND (reference sequence). This chain's CDR3 is CASSGDRGHYGYTF. CDR3 bases: TGTGCCAGTAGTGGAGACAGGGGGCACTATGGCTACACCTTC.

The chain joins TRBV7-3 to TRBJ2-1; TRBD2 is a possible D gene (6 bases). The CDR3 is made up of 18 amino acids. Germline-derived CDR1 and CDR2 are SGHTA and FQGTGA. V was shortened by 1 base and J by 6 bases, with 22 bases between the two germline ends. Written as DNA, the CDR3 is TGTGCCAGCAGCTTAAGGGCAACACGGGAGAATATAGGCAATGAGCAGTTCTTC. Residues: CASSLRATRENIGNEQFF.

V usage is TRBV7-7 and J usage is TRBJ2-5, with D maybe TRBD1 (5 bases). V lost 5 bases and J 2 bases, leaving 9 bases between the germline ends. The CDR3 length is 13 residues. Germline V gene data show CDR1 as SSHAT and CDR2 as FNYEAQ (reference sequence). CDR3 coding DNA: TGTGCCAGCAGCGCACAGGAGCAAGAGACCCAGTACTTC. It translates to CASSAQEQETQYF.

This chain joins TRBV7-6 and TRBJ2-2; TRBD1 is a possible D gene (6 bases). This CDR3 has 15 residues. CDR1 and CDR2 (germline): SGHVS, FNYEAQ. V was trimmed by 6 bases and J by 4 bases, leaving 15 bases between them. The DNA for the CDR3 is TGTGCCAGCAGATTGGACAGTCCCTCCACCGGGGAGCTGTTTTTT. Its protein is CASRLDSPSTGELFF.

The V and J genes are TRBV4-1 and TRBJ1-1; maybe TRBD1 (5 bases). Germline V lookup: CDR1 MGHRA, CDR2 YSYEKL. The CDR3 runs 17 residues. Trimming took off 0 bases at V and 3 bases at J, with 17 bases between the two ends. CDR3 residues: CASSQDRGSPGDTEAFF. The CDR3 coding sequence is TGCGCCAGCAGCCAAGATCGAGGCAGCCCGGGGGACACTGAAGCTTTCTTT.

This chain uses TRBV27 with TRBJ1-3; D gene ambiguous. The CDR3 has 13 residues. Germline loops: CDR1 MNHEY, CDR2 SMNVEV (reference sequence). The V end lost 0 bases, the J end lost 4 bases, and 4 bases lay between the germline ends. The CDR3 coding sequence is TGTGCCAGCAGTTTATCTCGGGGAAACACCATATATTTT. Translating gives CASSLSRGNTIYF.

The rearrangement joins TRBV7-2 to TRBJ2-7; 7 positions match TRBD2. V dropped 4 bases and J dropped 6; count of bases not matched to a gene: 9. Germline-derived CDR1 and CDR2 are SGHTA and FQGNSA. The CDR3 has 14 amino acids. CDR3 protein: CASSSRLAPAEQYF. In nucleotides, the CDR3 is TGTGCCAGCAGCTCCCGACTAGCACCTGCCGAGCAGTACTTC.

DNA of the CDR3: TGTGCCAGCAGCTTTACAGGGTTTGGGGAAAACATTCAGTACTTC. The encoded protein is CASSFTGFGENIQYF. The V gene is TRBV5-5, the J gene TRBJ2-4; possibly TRBD1 for D (6 bases). Germline V gene data show CDR1 as SGHKS and CDR2 as YYEKEE (reference sequence). The V gene lost 2 bases and the J gene lost 5 bases, with 14 bases spanning the gap. This CDR3 has 15 residues.

The chain has TRBV9 and TRBJ1-2; 11 bases map to TRBD1. CDR3 length equals 14 residues. The ends lost 0 bases at V and 13 bases at J; junction bases unmatched: 8. Germline lookup yields CDR1 SGDLS and CDR2 YYNGEE. The CDR3 sequence is CASSVEGTGGEVTF. The CDR3 region has the DNA TGTGCCAGCAGCGTAGAAGGGACAGGGGGAGAAGTCACCTTC.

Of note for this clone: The sample has other DNA sequences that encode this CDR3 too. The chain employs TRBV9 and TRBJ2-7, with 10 bases fitting TRBD1. This CDR3 comprises 15 residues. CDR1 and CDR2 from the germline V gene are SGDLS and YYNGEE. The V gene end was trimmed by 0 bases and the J gene end by 0 bases; junction bases not matched to a gene: 0. This CDR3 is CASSVGTGGSYEQYF. The CDR3 DNA sequence: TGTGCCAGCAGCGTAGGGACAGGGGGCTCCTACGAGCAGTACTTC.

The rearrangement joins TRBV29-1 to TRBJ2-7; TRBD2 agrees at 11 bases. CDR1 SQVTM and CDR2 ANQGSEA come from the germline V gene. V lost 1 base and J lost 4; bases outside the gene matches: 6. The CDR3 contains 15 residues. The CDR3 DNA reads as TGCAGCGTTGAAGTTCCGGCTAGCGGGGGGTACGAGCAGTACTTC. Protein sequence: CSVEVPASGGYEQYF.

This chain connects TRBV6-1 to TRBJ2-7; D possibly corresponds to TRBD1 (6 bases). The CDR3 sequence is 14 residues long. The V gene lost 2 bases and the J gene lost 4 bases, with 12 bases spanning the gap. In germline, CDR1 is MNHNS, CDR2 SASEGT. The CDR3 nucleotides read TGTGCCAGCAGTGAATGGACAGAATCGTACGAGCAGTACTTC. Amino acid sequence: CASSEWTESYEQYF.

The chain employs TRBV6-1 and TRBJ1-2; D unresolved. Trimming took 5 bases from V and 7 from J, leaving 14 bases between them. The CDR3 consists of 13 residues. Germline V CDR1 and CDR2: MNHNS, SASEGT. The CDR3 reads CASSPKSQVGYTF. The CDR3 DNA follows: TGTGCCAGCAGTCCCAAATCTCAGGTTGGCTACACCTTC.